The source of this T cell receptor (beta chain) is a study of OX40 agonist ivuxolimab in advanced cancers. Trimming removed 1 base from V and 1 base from J; junction bases left unmatched: 7. The germline V gene encodes CDR1 LGHNA and CDR2 YSLEER. The CDR3 extends over 18 amino acids. TCRdb keeps only in-frame clones here, not all; method: immunoSEQ multiplex PCR. The table lists about 19,000 clones, 90% of them singletons. This clone was observed a single time. The clonotype originates from an adult with an advanced solid tumor such as melanoma, head and neck, liver or kidney cancer. The chain carries TRBV4-3 and TRBJ2-6; 7 bases line up with TRBD1. The source was CD4+ or CD8+ T cells sorted from blood, collected in a trial of the OX40 agonist ivuxolimab. As DNA, the CDR3 is TGCGCCAGCAGCCAAGGGGAAGAGGGGGCGTCTGGGGCCAACGTCCTGACTTTC. Protein product: CASSQGEEGASGANVLTF.